Shown below are 19 T cell receptor beta chains from a single sample sequenced in a study of T-cell reconstitution after alpha-beta-depleted transplantation in children (TCRdb year 2016). The sample's treatment or condition label, in plain terms: allogeneic hematopoietic cell transplantation with graft depleted of TCRalphabeta T cells and CD19 B cells. Libraries were constructed by PCR. The sequencing machine was an Illumina HiSeq 2500. To normalize quantification of the TCRbeta repertoire, the TCR libraries were built with molecular barcoding that relied on unique molecular identifiers. Clones were called with MiXCR by TCRdb after fastp trimmed the public reads at Q25, and only in-frame beta chains were retained. Entries are consolidated by CDR3 protein sequence, retaining the most common genes and DNA. The sample records over 5,500 distinct CDR3 sequences, roughly 10% of which are singletons. 20% to 25% of the sample comes from the top ten.

The specimen was PBMCs, mostly from graft donor cells, collected 180 days after TCRalphabeta/CD19-depleted stem cell transplant. The receptors stem from a child less than two years old who had a stem cell transplant for acute myeloid leukemia, so the T cells may come from the graft donor.

This clonotype appeared many times. V is TRBV6-2 or TRBV6-3 and J is TRBJ1-6, with a possible D match to TRBD1 (6 bases). Germline assignment: CDR1 MNHEY and CDR2 SVGEGT. The length of the CDR3 is 13 residues. Trimming took off 8 bases at V and 7 bases at J, with 12 bases between the two ends. In DNA, the CDR3 is TGTGCCAGCCGAGGGGGTCCCAATTCACCCCTCCACTTT. Amino acid sequence: CASRGGPNSPLHF.

This clonotype appeared many times. The rearrangement uses TRBV18 and TRBJ2-1; the match to TRBD1 covers 10 bases. The germline V gene has CDR1 KGHSH and CDR2 LQKENI. The trim removed 6 bases at V and 6 bases at J, leaving 2 bases unmatched. This CDR3 spans 13 amino acids. CDR3 coding DNA: TGTGCCAGCTCCCGGACAGGGGGCAATGAGCAGTTCTTC. Protein sequence: CASSRTGGNEQFF.

This clonotype was seen repeatedly, ten times or more. This rearrangement joins TRBV19 to TRBJ1-1; D is possibly TRBD1 (6 bases). CDR1 and CDR2 (germline): LNHDA, SQIVND (reference sequence). Trimming shortened V by 8 bases and J by 5 bases, and 12 bases separated the two germline ends. The length of the CDR3 is 12 residues. The DNA of the CDR3 is TGTGCCAGTGACTCAGGGGAGACTGAAGCTTTCTTT. It is translated as CASDSGETEAFF.

This clonotype was seen repeatedly, ten times or more. The chain employs TRBV7-9 and TRBJ2-3, with TRBD2 matching 11 bases. V gave up 4 bases and J gave up 4 bases; unmatched junction bases: 4. Germline CDR1 is SEHNR and CDR2 is FQNEAQ (reference sequence). The CDR3 consists of 15 residues. The CDR3 sequence: CASSSLAGGADTQYF. CDR3 nucleotides: TGTGCCAGCAGCTCGCTAGCGGGAGGCGCAGATACGCAGTATTTT.

The chain joins TRBV6-2 or TRBV6-3 to TRBJ2-7, with TRBD1 matching over 7 bases. The J call may be faulty, since TRBJ2-1 better matches the DNA end. The CDR3 runs to 15 residues. Germline assignment: CDR1 MNHEY and CDR2 SVGEGT. The CDR3 sequence: CASRVTGSSYNEQFF. As DNA, the CDR3 is TGTGCCAGCAGAGTGACAGGGAGCTCCTACAATGAGCAGTTCTTC.

This clonotype is medium-sized within its sample. J is TRBJ2-1 and V is TRBV7-2; D is perhaps TRBD1 (6 bases). V gave up 1 base and J gave up 12 bases, with 22 bases separating them. The CDR3 contains 16 residues. CDR1 and CDR2 from the germline V gene are SGHTA and FQGNSA. The CDR3 DNA reads TGTGCCAGCAGCTTAGTCGGACAGTCCTACCTACATGGGCAGTTCTTC. Its translation is CASSLVGQSYLHGQFF.

As for this clonotype: One junction end disagrees with the germline gene, perhaps due to a read error. The genes are TRBV5-1 and TRBJ2-4, with a tentative D call TRBD1 (5 bases). This CDR3 contains 16 residues. The germline gives CDR1 SGHRS, CDR2 YFSETQ. CDR3 sequence (DNA): TGTGCCAGTAGCTTGGAAGGGGCGGTAGCCGAAAACATTCAGTACTTC. Translated, it gives CASSLEGAVAENIQYF.

This clonotype was detected ten times or more. This sequence joins TRBV5-1 and TRBJ2-1; the D gene is possibly TRBD1 (5 bases). Germline CDR1 reads SGHRS; CDR2 reads YFSETQ. V lost 4 bases, J lost 5 bases, and 13 bases lay in between. The CDR3 extends over 14 amino acids. The CDR3 DNA is TGCGCCAGCAGCCTACGGACAACCAACAATGAGCAGTTCTTC. As protein: CASSLRTTNNEQFF. The entire variable domain, with the rest obtained from reference TRBV5-1 and TRBJ2-1, is as follows: KAGVTQTPRYLIKTRGQQVTLSCSPISGHRSVSWYQQTPGQGLQFLFEYFSETQRNKGNFPGRFSGRQFSNSRSEMNVSTLELGDSALYLCASSLRTTNNEQFFGPGTRLTVL.

This clonotype was detected ten times or more. The V and J genes are TRBV28 and TRBJ2-5; TRBD1 matches 10 bases. Germline assignment: CDR1 MDHEN and CDR2 SYDVKM. The CDR3 loop spans 15 amino acids. Trimming took 3 bases from V and 7 from J; bases not matched to a gene: 8. The CDR3 sequence: CASSLRQGAGGTQYF. CDR3 DNA: TGTGCCAGCAGTTTGCGACAGGGGGCTGGGGGGACCCAGTACTTC.

This clonotype was seen repeatedly, ten times or more. This chain uses TRBV6-2 or TRBV6-3 with TRBJ1-5; 7 bases are a match to TRBD1. The J segment lost 2 bases and the V segment lost 6 bases, leaving 7 bases of the junction unmatched. Per germline, CDR1 MNHEY and CDR2 SVGEGT. The CDR3 runs to 15 residues. Here the CDR3 reads CASSLRTGRNQPQHF. Here the CDR3 DNA reads TGTGCCAGCAGCCTTCGGACAGGTCGCAATCAGCCCCAGCATTTT.

This clonotype was seen ten or more times. The chain uses TRBV12-3 or TRBV12-4 and TRBJ2-4, with a tentative D call TRBD2 (6 bases). The CDR3 consists of 16 residues. V was cut by 6 bases and J by 0 bases, with 15 bases left in between. CDR3 DNA sequence: TGTGCCAGCAGCCTCCGTGTGGGAGGAGCCAAAAACATTCAGTACTTC. Translation: CASSLRVGGAKNIQYF.

This clonotype showed up many times. The chain combines TRBV18 with TRBJ2-1; 8 bases map to TRBD2. The V gene's germline CDR1 is KGHSH and CDR2 LQKENI. The V and J ends lost 0 bases and 7 bases, in that order; junction bases with no gene match: 8. CDR3 length: 16 amino acids. The CDR3 bases are TGTGCCAGCTCACCACCCGGGGGGGGTCTGAGGAATGAGCAGTTCTTC. It yields the protein CASSPPGGGLRNEQFF.

The J gene is TRBJ2-7, the V gene TRBV5-1, with 7 bases lining up with TRBD1. The CDR3 loop spans 15 amino acids. V was pared by 4 bases and J by 1 base, with 8 bases of the junction left unmatched. The germline V gene encodes CDR1 SGHRS and CDR2 YFSETQ. DNA of the CDR3: TGCGCCAGCAGCCGTTCGGGACAGCTATCCTACGAGCAGTACTTC. It is translated as CASSRSGQLSYEQYF. Combining the CDR3 with reference TRBV5-1 and TRBJ2-7 gives the whole variable domain KAGVTQTPRYLIKTRGQQVTLSCSPISGHRSVSWYQQTPGQGLQFLFEYFSETQRNKGNFPGRFSGRQFSNSRSEMNVSTLELGDSALYLCASSRSGQLSYEQYFGPGTRLTVT.

This clonotype was seen many times. This chain uses TRBV5-1 with TRBJ2-2, with 8 bases aligning to TRBD2. The CDR3 is 15 residues long. V shed 4 bases, J shed 3 bases, and the junction held 5 bases outside the gene matches. Per germline, CDR1 SGHRS and CDR2 YFSETQ. The CDR3 coding sequence is TGCGCCAGCAGCCCCACTAGCGGCGACACCGGGGAGCTGTTTTTT. Translated: CASSPTSGDTGELFF.

Many counts were recorded for this clonotype. This CDR3 reads CASSPSRKEKLFF. CDR3 DNA sequence: TGTGCCAGCTCACCGTCGAGGAAGGAAAAACTGTTTTTT. The V call is TRBV18, the J call TRBJ1-4, with unresolved D. The V end lost 3 bases, the J end lost 8 bases, and 10 bases lay between the germline ends. The CDR3 consists of 13 residues. CDR1 is KGHSH, CDR2 LQKENI, per germline.

By sample share, this clonotype is medium-sized (0.01 to 0.1%). One junction end disagrees with the germline gene, perhaps due to a read error. The chain carries TRBV12-3 or TRBV12-4 and TRBJ2-2, with 11 bases that match TRBD2. This CDR3 has 15 residues. The CDR3 sequence is CASSIAGGRTGELFF. The CDR3 region has the DNA TGTGCCAGCAGTATAGCGGGAGGGCGGACCGGGGAGCTGTTTTTT.

This clonotype occurred many times. The chain combines TRBV7-3 with TRBJ2-2; D might be TRBD2 (5 bases). Germline loops: CDR1 SGHTA, CDR2 FQGTGA. V lost 2 bases to trimming and J lost 3 bases, with 10 bases between them. The CDR3 has 15 residues. CDR3 amino acids: CASSLFGRDTGELFF. The CDR3 bases are TGTGCCAGCAGCTTATTCGGGCGGGACACCGGGGAGCTGTTTTTT.

By proportion, this clonotype is medium-sized. V usage is TRBV20-1 and J usage is TRBJ2-7, with no clear D. CDR3 length: 10 amino acids. V was clipped by 3 bases and J by 7 bases, with 7 bases between them. Germline CDR1 is DFQATT and CDR2 is SNEGSKA (reference sequence). CDR3 DNA sequence: TGCAGTGCTAGCGACGATGAGCAGTACTTC. It specifies CSASDDEQYF.

The sample holds many counts of this clonotype. This sequence joins TRBV11-3 and TRBJ2-1, with TRBD1 matching 7 bases. Trimming cost V 2 bases and J 2 bases; bases outside gene matches: 12. The CDR3 has 18 amino acids. Germline CDR1 SGHNT, CDR2 YENEEA. The DNA of the CDR3 is TGTGCCAGCAGCTTATCCCTCGGGACAGTCCTCACCTACAATGAGCAGTTCTTC. This encodes CASSLSLGTVLTYNEQFF.